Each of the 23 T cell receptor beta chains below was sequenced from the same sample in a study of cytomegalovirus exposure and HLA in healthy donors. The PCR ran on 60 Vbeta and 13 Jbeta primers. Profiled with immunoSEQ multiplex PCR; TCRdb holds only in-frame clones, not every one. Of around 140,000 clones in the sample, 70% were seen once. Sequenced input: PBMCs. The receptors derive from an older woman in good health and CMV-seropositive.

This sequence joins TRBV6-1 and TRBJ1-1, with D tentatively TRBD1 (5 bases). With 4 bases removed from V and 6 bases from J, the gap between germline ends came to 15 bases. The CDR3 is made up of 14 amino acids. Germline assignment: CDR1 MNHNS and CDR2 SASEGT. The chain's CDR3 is CASSADIPGAEAFF. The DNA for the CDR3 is TGTGCCAGCAGTGCGGACATTCCGGGTGCTGAAGCTTTCTTT.

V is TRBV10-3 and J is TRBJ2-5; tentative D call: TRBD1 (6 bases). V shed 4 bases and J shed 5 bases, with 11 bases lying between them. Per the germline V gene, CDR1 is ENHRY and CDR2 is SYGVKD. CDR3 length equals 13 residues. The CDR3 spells CAISGAGAETQYF. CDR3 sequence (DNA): TGTGCCATCAGTGGGGCAGGGGCGGAGACCCAGTACTTC.

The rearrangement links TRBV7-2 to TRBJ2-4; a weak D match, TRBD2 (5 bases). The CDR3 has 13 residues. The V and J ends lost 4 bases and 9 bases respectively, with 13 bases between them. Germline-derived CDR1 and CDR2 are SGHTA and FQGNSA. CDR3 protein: CASSSREGGIQYF. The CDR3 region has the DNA TGTGCCAGCAGCTCACGGGAAGGCGGCATTCAGTACTTC.

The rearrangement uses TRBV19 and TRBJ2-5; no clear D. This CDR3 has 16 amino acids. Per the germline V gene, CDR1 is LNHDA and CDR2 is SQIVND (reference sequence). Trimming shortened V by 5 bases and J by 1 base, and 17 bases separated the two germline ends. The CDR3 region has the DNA TGTGCCAGTAGTCAGAACACACAAATAAGCCAAGAGACCCAGTACTTC. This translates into CASSQNTQISQETQYF.

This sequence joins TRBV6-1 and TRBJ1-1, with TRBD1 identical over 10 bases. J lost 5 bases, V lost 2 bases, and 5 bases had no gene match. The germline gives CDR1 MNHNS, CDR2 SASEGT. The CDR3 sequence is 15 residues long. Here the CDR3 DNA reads TGTGCCAGCAGTGAACCCCGGACAGGGGGAACTGAAGCTTTCTTT. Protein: CASSEPRTGGTEAFF.

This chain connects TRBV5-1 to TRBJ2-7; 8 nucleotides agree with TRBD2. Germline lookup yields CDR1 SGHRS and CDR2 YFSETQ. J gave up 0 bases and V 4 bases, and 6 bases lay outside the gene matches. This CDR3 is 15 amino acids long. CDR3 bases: TGCGCCAGCAGCATCATAGCGGGGAGCTCCTACGAGCAGTACTTC. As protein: CASSIIAGSSYEQYF.

CDR3 DNA: TGTGCCAGTAGTATCCGGACACGGTTCTCAACCTCTGGGGCCAACGTCCTGACTTTC. It codes for CASSIRTRFSTSGANVLTF. The chain joins TRBV19 to TRBJ2-6; a possible D gene is TRBD1 (5 bases). This CDR3 contains 19 residues. The germline V gene has CDR1 LNHDA and CDR2 SQIVND (reference sequence). The ends were cut back, 3 bases at V and 0 bases at J, with 18 bases in the middle. Together with reference TRBV19 and TRBJ2-6, the CDR3 gives the full variable domain: DGGITQSPKYLFRKEGQNVTLSCEQNLNHDAMYWYRQDPGQGLRLIYYSQIVNDFQKGDIAEGYSVSREKKESFPLTVTSAQKNPTAFYLCASSIRTRFSTSGANVLTFGAGSRLTVL.

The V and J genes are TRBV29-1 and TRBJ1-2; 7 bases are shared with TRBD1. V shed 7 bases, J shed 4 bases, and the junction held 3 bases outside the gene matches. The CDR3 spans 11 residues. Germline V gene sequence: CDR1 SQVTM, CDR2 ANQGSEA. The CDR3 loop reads CSAYRGYGYTF. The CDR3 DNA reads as TGCAGCGCGTACAGGGGCTATGGCTACACCTTC.

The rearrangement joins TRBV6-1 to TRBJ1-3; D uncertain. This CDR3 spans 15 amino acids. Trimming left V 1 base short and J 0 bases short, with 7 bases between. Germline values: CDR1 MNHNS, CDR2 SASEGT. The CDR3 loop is CASSEGLFSGNTIYF. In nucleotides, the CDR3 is TGTGCCAGCAGTGAAGGGCTGTTCTCTGGAAACACCATATATTTT.

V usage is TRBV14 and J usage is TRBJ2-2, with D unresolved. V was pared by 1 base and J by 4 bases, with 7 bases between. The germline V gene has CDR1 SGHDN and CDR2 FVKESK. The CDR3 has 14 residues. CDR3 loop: CASSQVGRTGELFF. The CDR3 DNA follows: TGTGCCAGCAGCCAAGTTGGGCGCACCGGGGAGCTGTTTTTT.

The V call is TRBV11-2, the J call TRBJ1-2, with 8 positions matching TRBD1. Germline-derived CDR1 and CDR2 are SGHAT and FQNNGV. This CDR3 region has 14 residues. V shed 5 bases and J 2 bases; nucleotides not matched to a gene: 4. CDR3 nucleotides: TGTGCCAGCAGCCTAGGGACAGGAAACTATGGCTACACCTTC. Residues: CASSLGTGNYGYTF.

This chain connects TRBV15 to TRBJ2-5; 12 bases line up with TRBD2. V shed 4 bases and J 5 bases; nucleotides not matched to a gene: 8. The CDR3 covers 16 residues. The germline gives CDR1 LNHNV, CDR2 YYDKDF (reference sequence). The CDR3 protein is CATSTSLAGGLETQYF. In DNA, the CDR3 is TGTGCCACCAGCACTTCCCTAGCGGGAGGGCTGGAGACCCAGTACTTC.

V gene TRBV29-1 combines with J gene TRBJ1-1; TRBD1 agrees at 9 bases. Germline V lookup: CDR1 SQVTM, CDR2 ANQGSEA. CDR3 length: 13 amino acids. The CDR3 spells CSVGDRANTEAFF. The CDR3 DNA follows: TGCAGTGTGGGGGACAGGGCAAACACTGAAGCTTTCTTT.

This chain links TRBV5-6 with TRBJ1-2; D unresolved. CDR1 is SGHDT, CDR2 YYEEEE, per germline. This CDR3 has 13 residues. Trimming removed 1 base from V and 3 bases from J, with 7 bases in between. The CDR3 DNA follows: TGTGCCAGCAGCTTGTGGGCACACTATGGCTACACCTTC. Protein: CASSLWAHYGYTF.

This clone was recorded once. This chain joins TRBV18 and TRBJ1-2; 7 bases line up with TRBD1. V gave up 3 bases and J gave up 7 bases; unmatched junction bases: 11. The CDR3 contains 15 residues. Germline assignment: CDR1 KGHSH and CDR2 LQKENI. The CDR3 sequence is CASSPQDRASSGYTF. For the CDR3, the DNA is TGTGCCAGCTCACCGCAAGACAGGGCGTCGAGTGGCTACACCTTC.

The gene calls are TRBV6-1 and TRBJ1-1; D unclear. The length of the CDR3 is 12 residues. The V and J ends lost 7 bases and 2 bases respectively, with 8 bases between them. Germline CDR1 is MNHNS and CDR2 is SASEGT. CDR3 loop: CASKPGNTEAFF. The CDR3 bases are TGTGCCAGCAAGCCGGGAAACACTGAAGCTTTCTTT.

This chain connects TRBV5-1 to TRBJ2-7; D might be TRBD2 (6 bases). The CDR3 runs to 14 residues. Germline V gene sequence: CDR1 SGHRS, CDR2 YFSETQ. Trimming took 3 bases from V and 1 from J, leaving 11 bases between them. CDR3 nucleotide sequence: TGCGCCAGCAGCTGGGGGGACGGTTCCTACGAGCAGTACTTC. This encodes CASSWGDGSYEQYF.

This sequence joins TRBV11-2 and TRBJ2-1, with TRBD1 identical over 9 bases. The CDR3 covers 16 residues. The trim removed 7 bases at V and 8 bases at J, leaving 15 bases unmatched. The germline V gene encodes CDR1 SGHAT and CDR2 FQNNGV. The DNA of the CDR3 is TGTGCCAGCACCCAGCTAGGGACAGGGTTTGGGGATGAGCAGTTCTTC. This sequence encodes CASTQLGTGFGDEQFF.

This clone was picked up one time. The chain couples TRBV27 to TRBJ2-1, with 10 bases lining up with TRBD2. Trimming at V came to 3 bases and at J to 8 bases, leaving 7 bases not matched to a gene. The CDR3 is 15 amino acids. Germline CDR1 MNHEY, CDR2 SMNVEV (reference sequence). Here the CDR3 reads CASSFLQREGHEQFF. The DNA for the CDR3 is TGTGCCAGCAGTTTCCTCCAGCGGGAGGGCCATGAGCAGTTCTTC.

CDR3 in amino acids: CASSLVPSPNEQFF. The CDR3 DNA reads as TGCGCCAGCAGCTTGGTCCCAAGCCCCAATGAGCAGTTCTTC. The V and J genes are TRBV5-1 and TRBJ2-1; D is ambiguous. Germline CDR1 SGHRS, CDR2 YFSETQ. The CDR3 totals 14 residues. V was clipped by 0 bases and J by 6 bases, with 10 bases between them.

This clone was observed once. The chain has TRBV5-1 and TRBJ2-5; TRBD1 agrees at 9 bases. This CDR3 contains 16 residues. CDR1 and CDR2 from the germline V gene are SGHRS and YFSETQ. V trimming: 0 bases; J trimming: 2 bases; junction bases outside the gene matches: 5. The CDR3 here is CASSLVGQGGQETQYF. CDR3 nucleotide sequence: TGCGCCAGCAGCTTGGTGGGACAGGGAGGGCAAGAGACCCAGTACTTC.

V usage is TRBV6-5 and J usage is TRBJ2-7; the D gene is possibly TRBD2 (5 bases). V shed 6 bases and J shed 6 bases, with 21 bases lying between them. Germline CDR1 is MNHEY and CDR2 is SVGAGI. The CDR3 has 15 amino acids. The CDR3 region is CASSPFNVEVAEQYF. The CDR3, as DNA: TGTGCCAGCAGCCCATTCAACGTGGAGGTCGCCGAGCAGTACTTC.

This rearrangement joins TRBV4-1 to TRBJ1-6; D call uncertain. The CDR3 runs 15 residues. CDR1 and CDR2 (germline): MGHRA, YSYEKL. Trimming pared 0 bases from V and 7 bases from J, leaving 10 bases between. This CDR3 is CASSQDRQSNSPLHF. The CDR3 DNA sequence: TGCGCCAGCAGCCAAGACCGACAAAGCAATTCACCCCTCCACTTT.